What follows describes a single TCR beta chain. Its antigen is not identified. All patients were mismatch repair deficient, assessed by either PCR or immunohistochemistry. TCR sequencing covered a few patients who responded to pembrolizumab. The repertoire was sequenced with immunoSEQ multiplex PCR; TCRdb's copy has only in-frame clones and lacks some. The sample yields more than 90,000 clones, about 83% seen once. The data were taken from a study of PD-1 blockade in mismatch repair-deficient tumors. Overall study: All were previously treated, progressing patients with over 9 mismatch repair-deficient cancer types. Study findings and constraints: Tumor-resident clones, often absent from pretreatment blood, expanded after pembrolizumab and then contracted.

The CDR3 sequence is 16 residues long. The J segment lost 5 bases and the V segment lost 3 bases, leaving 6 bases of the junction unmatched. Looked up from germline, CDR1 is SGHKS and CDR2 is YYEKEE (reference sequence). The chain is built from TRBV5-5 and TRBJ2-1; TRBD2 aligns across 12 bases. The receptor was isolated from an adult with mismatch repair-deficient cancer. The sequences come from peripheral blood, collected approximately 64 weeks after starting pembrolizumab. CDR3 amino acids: CASSSRLAGENNEQFF. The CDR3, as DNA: TGTGCCAGCAGCTCCAGACTAGCGGGAGAAAACAATGAGCAGTTCTTC.